The 5 T cell receptor beta chains presented below share a single source sample, sequenced in a study of blood T cell repertoires in COVID-19 (dated by TCRdb to the early 2020s). Library preparation used the immunoSEQ multiplex PCR assay. Drawn from immuneACCESS, this table holds only the in-frame rearrangements with V and J called that TCRdb kept. Clones are partly lost; checked studies trace under half to an unresolved V gene and leave the rest unexplained. In this sample the table shows about 54,000 clones, roughly nine tenths of which occur a single time. 8% to 9% of the sample is in the top ten clones. The sample was peripheral blood. Receptor source: a middle-aged woman with active COVID-19.

The chain recombines TRBV6-4 with TRBJ2-2; the D gene is possibly TRBD1 (6 bases). V lost 3 bases to trimming and J lost 4 bases, with 18 bases between them. The germline V gene encodes CDR1 MRHNA and CDR2 SNTAGT. CDR3 length equals 17 residues. The CDR3 reads CASSERTGSSGTGELFF. The CDR3 nucleotides are TGTGCCAGCAGTGAACGAACAGGGAGTTCGGGCACCGGGGAGCTGTTTTTT.

The CDR3 protein is CASSVSGGAEYNEQFF. The CDR3 region has the DNA TGTGCCAGCAGCGTGAGCGGGGGGGCGGAATACAATGAGCAGTTCTTC. This rearrangement joins TRBV9 to TRBJ2-1, with 10 bases aligning to TRBD2. CDR1 is SGDLS, CDR2 YYNGEE, per germline. The J segment lost 4 bases and the V segment lost 2 bases, leaving 6 bases of the junction unmatched. This CDR3 is built from 16 residues.

The chain is built from TRBV6-5 and TRBJ2-3, with TRBD2 matching 8 bases. Germline V CDR1 and CDR2: MNHEY, SVGAGI. With 11 bases clipped from V and 0 bases from J, the junction kept 10 bases outside the gene matches. This CDR3 region has 15 residues. Here the CDR3 reads CAVKLAGISTDTQYF. In DNA form, the CDR3 reads TGTGCCGTAAAGTTAGCGGGGATCAGCACAGATACGCAGTATTTT.

This clone is termed medium-sized (0.01 to 0.1%). The chain couples TRBV6-5 to TRBJ1-5, with D maybe TRBD1 (5 bases). The V gene's germline CDR1 is MNHEY and CDR2 SVGAGI. Deletions cut 8 bases from V and 5 bases from J, with 19 bases between. This CDR3 has 15 residues. CDR3 DNA: TGTGCCAGCGGAATTGAGGGACGGGGGGATCAGCCCCAGCATTTT. This gives the protein CASGIEGRGDQPQHF.

This chain uses TRBV10-2 with TRBJ2-2; 9 bases agree with TRBD2. Germline V gene data show CDR1 as WSHSY and CDR2 as SAAADI. The CDR3 has 16 amino acids. Trimming removed 8 bases from V and 8 bases from J; junction bases left unmatched: 15. CDR3 loop: CASRTAGGGASGELFF. CDR3 DNA: TGCGCCAGCCGGACCGCTGGCGGGGGGGCTTCGGGGGAGCTGTTTTTT.